This T cell receptor beta chain was profiled in a study of T cells expressing NK-cell markers. In the study overall: Sorted CD3+CD56+NKG2C+, CD3+CD56+NKG2C- and CD3+CD56-NKG2C+ T cells supplied TCR beta repertoires. Study findings and constraints: The leading position in the CD3+CD56-NKG2C+ fraction of several donors also went to these clonotypes.

On this clonotype: Antigen unknown.

The CDR3 has 17 residues. TCRdb re-called the 5' RACE reads; one entry per CDR3 protein, DNA not given. The table lists 440,000 or so distinct CDR3 sequences. The chain links TRBV12-3 or TRBV12-4 to TRBJ2-5; no DNA is available, so the TRBD1 call from TCRdb remains unchecked. This clonotype originated in a woman between 18 and 69 years old in good health. The sample taken for sequencing was blood T cells: a sorted CD56 or NKG2C T cell subset, CD4+ or CD8+ T cells, or bulk PBMC T cells (not recorded which). CDR3 amino acids: CASSLSRDRGLQETQYF.